Sequencing of this T cell receptor beta chain was carried out in a study of blood T cell repertoires in COVID-19. About the study: The cDNA or gDNA used as material had been derived from T cells, B-cell-depleted T cells, or PBMCs.

V gave up 7 bases and J gave up 4 bases; unmatched junction bases: 11. CDR1 is MGHRA, CDR2 YSYEKL, per germline. The CDR3 is 15 residues long. The authors' processing: Reference gene primer amplification in the assay estimated nucleated cell counts. Assay: immunoSEQ multiplex PCR; the TCRdb copy retains only in-frame clones and omits some. The D gene and trimming were derived from the DNA, and the V and J assignments and clone size from that table. Among tens of thousands of clones, about 89% were seen once, and the ten largest hold approximately 0.55%. This clonotype originated in a woman aged 40-49 years with active or convalescent COVID-19. V and J are TRBV4-1 and TRBJ2-7, with 9 bases lining up with TRBD1. The material sequenced was peripheral blood. The CDR3 DNA reads as TGCGCCAGCACTTTTACAGGGGGCTCAGGGTACGAGCAGTACTTC. Protein: CASTFTGGSGYEQYF.